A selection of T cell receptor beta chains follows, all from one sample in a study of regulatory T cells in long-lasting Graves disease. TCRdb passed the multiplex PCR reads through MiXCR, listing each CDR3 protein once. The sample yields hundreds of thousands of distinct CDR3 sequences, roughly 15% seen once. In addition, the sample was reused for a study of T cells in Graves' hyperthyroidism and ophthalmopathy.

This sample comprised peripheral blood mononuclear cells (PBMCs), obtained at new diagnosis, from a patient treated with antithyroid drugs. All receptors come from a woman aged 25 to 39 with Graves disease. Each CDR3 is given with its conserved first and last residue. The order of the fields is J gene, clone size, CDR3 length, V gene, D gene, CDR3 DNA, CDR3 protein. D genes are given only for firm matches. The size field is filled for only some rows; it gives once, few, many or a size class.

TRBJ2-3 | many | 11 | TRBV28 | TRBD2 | TGTGCCAGCAGTGGGGGGGTCGGTCTGTATTTT | CASSGGVGLYF
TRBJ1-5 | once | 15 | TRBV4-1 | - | TGCGCCAGCAGTAGCTCCGACGGTAGCAATCAGCCCCAGCATTTT | CASSSSDGSNQPQHF
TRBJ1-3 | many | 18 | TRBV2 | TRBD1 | TGTGCCAGCATCGGACAGGGGGTAGGATTACCATCTGGAAACACCATATATTTT | CASIGQGVGLPSGNTIYF
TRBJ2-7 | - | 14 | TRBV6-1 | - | TGTGCCAGCAGTCCCGTCGTGCTGACCTACGAGCAGTACTTC | CASSPVVLTYEQYF
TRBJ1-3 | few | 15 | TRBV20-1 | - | TGCAGTGCTTCCTGGGGACTGCTCTCTGGAAACACCATATATTTT | CSASWGLLSGNTIYF
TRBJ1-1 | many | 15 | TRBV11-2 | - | TGTGCCAGCAGCTTAGTACCAGGGTGGAAGGCTGAAGCTTTCTTT | CASSLVPGWKAEAFF
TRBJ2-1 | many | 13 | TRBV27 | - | TGTGCCAGCATTGGGGATAGCTACAATGAGCAGTTCTTC | CASIGDSYNEQFF
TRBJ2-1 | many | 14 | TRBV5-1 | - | TGCGCCAGCAGCTTCGGGGACAACTACAATGAGCAGTTCTTC | CASSFGDNYNEQFF
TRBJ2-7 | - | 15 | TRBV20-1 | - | TGCAGTGCTAGGCTTGGCAGGGATGTTTCGGGGGAGCAGTACTTC | CSARLGRDVSGEQYF
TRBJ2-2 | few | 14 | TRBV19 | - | TGTGCCAGTAGACCACGAGGGGGTCCCGGGGAGCTGTTTTTT | CASRPRGGPGELFF
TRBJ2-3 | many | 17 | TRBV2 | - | TGTGCCAGCAGTGAGACTCGGCACGACAGGAGCACAGATACGCAGTATTTT | CASSETRHDRSTDTQYF
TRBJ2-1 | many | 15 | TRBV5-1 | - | TGCGCCAGCAGATTACAACGGGGACTCCCCAATGAGCAGTTCTTC | CASRLQRGLPNEQFF
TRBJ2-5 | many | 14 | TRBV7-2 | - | TGTGCCAGCAGCTTTGGGGACGGAGGGGAGACCCAGTACTTC | CASSFGDGGETQYF
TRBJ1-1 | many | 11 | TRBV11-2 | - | TGTGCCAGCACCTGGCGTGGGGAAGCTTTCTTT | CASTWRGEAFF
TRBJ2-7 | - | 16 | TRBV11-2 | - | TGTGCCAGCAGCTTAGCACCCCAGTCTCTGGGCTACGAGCAGTACTTC | CASSLAPQSLGYEQYF
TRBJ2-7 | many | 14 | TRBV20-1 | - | TGCAGTGCTAAGGGGGTAGCGAACTCCTACGAGCAGTACTTC | CSAKGVANSYEQYF
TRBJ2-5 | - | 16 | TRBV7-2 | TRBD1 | TGTGCCAGCAGCTTAGGACAGGGGCCCCTCTGGGAGACCCAGTACTTC | CASSLGQGPLWETQYF
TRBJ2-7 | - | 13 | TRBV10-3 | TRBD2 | TGTGCCATCCTGAGGGAGGGCCTCAACGAGCAGTACTTC | CAILREGLNEQYF
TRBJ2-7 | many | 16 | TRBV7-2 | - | TGTGCCAGCAGCCCAAAGGGGGGTACTAGATCCTACGAGCAGTACTTC | CASSPKGGTRSYEQYF
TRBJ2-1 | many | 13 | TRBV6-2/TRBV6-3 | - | TGTGCCAGCAGGGGTGGGGAAAACAATGAGCAGTTCTTC | CASRGGENNEQFF
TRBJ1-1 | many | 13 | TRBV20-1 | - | TGCAGGGGGCAGGGTAGTATGAACACTGAAGCTTTCTTT | CRGQGSMNTEAFF
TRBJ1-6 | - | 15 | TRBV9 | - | TGTGCCAGCAGCCCCCGCGAGGGGATGATGACACCCCTCCACTTT | CASSPREGMMTPLHF
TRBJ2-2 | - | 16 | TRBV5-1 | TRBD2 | TGCGCCAGCAGCTTAGCGGGAGGGCCGCAAACCGGGGAGCTGTTTTTT | CASSLAGGPQTGELFF
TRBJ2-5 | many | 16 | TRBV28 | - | TGTGCCAGCAGCCCTACCCCCGGGGATTTTCAAGAGACCCAGTACTTC | CASSPTPGDFQETQYF
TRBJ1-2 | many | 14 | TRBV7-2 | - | TGTGCCAGCAGCTTAGAGGCAGAAGTATATGGCTACACCTTC | CASSLEAEVYGYTF
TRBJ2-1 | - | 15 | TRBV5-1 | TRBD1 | TGCGCCAGCAGCTCGAAACAGGGGCAATACAATGAGCAGTTCTTC | CASSSKQGQYNEQFF
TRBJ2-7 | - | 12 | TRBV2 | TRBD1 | TGTGCCGCGGGGACAGGGGTGAGAGAGCAGTACTTC | CAAGTGVREQYF
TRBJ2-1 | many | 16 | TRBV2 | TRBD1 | TGTGCCAGCAGGCTGACAGGGGCCGCGGGTGTTAATGAGCAGTTCTTC | CASRLTGAAGVNEQFF
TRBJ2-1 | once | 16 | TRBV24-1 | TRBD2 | TGTGCCACCAGTGAATCTACTAGCGGCTACCGTATTGAGCAGTTCTTC | CATSESTSGYRIEQFF
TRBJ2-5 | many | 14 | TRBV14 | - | TGTGCCAGCAGCCAAGTGGCAGGGGAAGAGACCCAGTACTTC | CASSQVAGEETQYF
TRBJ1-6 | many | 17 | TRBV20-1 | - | TGCAGTGCTAGACCCGACAGACAAGGTTGGGATAATTCACCCCTCCACTTT | CSARPDRQGWDNSPLHF
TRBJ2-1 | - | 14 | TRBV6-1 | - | TGTGCCATCATGCCCGGGGAATCCTACAATGAGCAGTTCTTC | CAIMPGESYNEQFF
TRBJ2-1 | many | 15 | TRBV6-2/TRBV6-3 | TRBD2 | TGTGCCAGCAGCCAGGGACTAGTCTACTACAATGAGCAGTTCTTC | CASSQGLVYYNEQFF
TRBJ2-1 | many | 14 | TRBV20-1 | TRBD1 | TGCAGTGCCCTAGACAGGGGCGGTTACAATGAGCAGTTCTTC | CSALDRGGYNEQFF